The next 7 T cell receptor beta chains were all read from a single sample in a study of cytomegalovirus exposure and HLA in healthy donors. The PCR had 60 Vbeta and 13 Jbeta primers. Sequenced by immunoSEQ multiplex PCR; TCRdb stores in-frame clones only, minus some. The data show some 150,000 clones, with under 90% seen just once and roughly 1.5% held by the top ten. Material: PBMCs. These receptors originate from a male donor in good health and CMV-seronegative.

The chain combines TRBV18 with TRBJ1-1; TRBD1 is a possible D gene (6 bases). CDR1 and CDR2 (germline): KGHSH, LQKENI. The CDR3 spans 13 residues. Deletions cut 6 bases from V and 1 base from J, with 9 bases between. The CDR3 nucleotides read TGTGCCAGCTCGGTGGGACAGAACACTGAAGCTTTCTTT. Its protein is CASSVGQNTEAFF.

The gene calls are TRBV27 and TRBJ1-5, with TRBD1 matching 8 bases. Germline trimming cut 3 bases from V and 6 bases from J; bases unmatched to any gene: 19. The CDR3 contains 19 residues. Germline V gene sequence: CDR1 MNHEY, CDR2 SMNVEV (reference sequence). CDR3 nucleotide sequence: TGTGCCAGCAGTTTGCTCCCTCAACCCCTTCAGGGGGCGAGTCAGCCCCAGCATTTT. Its protein is CASSLLPQPLQGASQPQHF.

The chain carries TRBV6-1 and TRBJ1-2, with D perhaps TRBD1 (5 bases). Trimming left V 2 bases short and J 1 base short, with 11 bases between. The CDR3 sequence is 15 residues long. The germline V gene encodes CDR1 MNHNS and CDR2 SASEGT. This chain's CDR3 is CASSESGSGNYGYTF. In DNA, the CDR3 is TGTGCCAGCAGTGAATCAGGGTCCGGTAACTATGGCTACACCTTC.

The rearrangement links TRBV5-6 to TRBJ2-3, with a possible D match to TRBD2 (6 bases). Germline values: CDR1 SGHDT, CDR2 YYEEEE. Deletions cut 4 bases from V and 0 bases from J, with 9 bases between. The CDR3 consists of 14 residues. The DNA for the CDR3 is TGTGCCAGCAGCGGAGGGGACAGCACAGATACGCAGTATTTT. Translated, it gives CASSGGDSTDTQYF.

This clone appeared a single time. The genes are TRBV7-9 and TRBJ2-3; weak D call: TRBD1 (6 bases). The CDR3 contains 15 residues. The V end lost 4 bases, the J end lost 3 bases, and 14 bases lay between the germline ends. Germline CDR1 and CDR2: SEHNR and FQNEAQ (reference sequence). CDR3 region: CASSYTGLGTDTQYF. For the CDR3, the DNA is TGTGCCAGCAGCTATACAGGGCTGGGGACAGATACGCAGTATTTT.

Only one count was recorded for this clone. The chain has TRBV5-5 and TRBJ1-1; D call uncertain. Trimming cost V 0 bases and J 0 bases, with 6 bases left between them. From germline, CDR1 is SGHKS and CDR2 YYEKEE (reference sequence). The CDR3 totals 14 residues. This CDR3 reads CASSLAAVNTEAFF. CDR3 bases: TGTGCCAGCAGCTTGGCGGCGGTGAACACTGAAGCTTTCTTT.

The CDR3 protein is CASSESGSQPQHF. CDR3 bases: TGCGCCAGCAGTGAGTCAGGGAGCCAGCCCCAGCATTTT. The chain uses TRBV10-1 and TRBJ1-5; D is undetermined. CDR3 length: 13 amino acids. Germline V gene data show CDR1 as WNHNN and CDR2 as SYGVQD (reference sequence). The ends were cut back, 0 bases at V and 7 bases at J, with 7 bases in the middle.